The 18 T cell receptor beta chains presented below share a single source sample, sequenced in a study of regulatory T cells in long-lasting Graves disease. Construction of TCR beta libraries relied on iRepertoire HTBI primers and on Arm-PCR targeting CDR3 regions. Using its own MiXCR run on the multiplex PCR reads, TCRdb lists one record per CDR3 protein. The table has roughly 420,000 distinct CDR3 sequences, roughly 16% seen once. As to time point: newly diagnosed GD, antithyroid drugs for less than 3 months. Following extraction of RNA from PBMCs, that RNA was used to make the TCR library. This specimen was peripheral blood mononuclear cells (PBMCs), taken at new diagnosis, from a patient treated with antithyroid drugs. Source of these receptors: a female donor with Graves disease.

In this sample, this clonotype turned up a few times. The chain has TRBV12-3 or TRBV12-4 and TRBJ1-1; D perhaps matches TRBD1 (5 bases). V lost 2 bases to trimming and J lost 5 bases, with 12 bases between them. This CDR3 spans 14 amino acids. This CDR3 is CASSLIDSGTEAFF. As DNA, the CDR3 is TGTGCCAGCAGTTTAATTGACAGCGGAACTGAAGCTTTCTTT.

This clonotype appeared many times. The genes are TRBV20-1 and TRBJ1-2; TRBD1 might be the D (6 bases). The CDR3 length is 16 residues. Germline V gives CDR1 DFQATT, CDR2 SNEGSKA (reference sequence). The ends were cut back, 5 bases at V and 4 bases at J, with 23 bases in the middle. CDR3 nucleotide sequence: TGCAGTGCTCCAGGGTACCGGGGGGCTAATCCCTATGGCTACACCTTC. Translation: CSAPGYRGANPYGYTF.

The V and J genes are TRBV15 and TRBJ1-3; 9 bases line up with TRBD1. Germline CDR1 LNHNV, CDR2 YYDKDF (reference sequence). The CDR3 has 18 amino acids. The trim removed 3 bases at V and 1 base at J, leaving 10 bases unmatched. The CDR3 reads CATSSHPGQGRSGNTIYF. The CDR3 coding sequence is TGTGCCACCAGCAGTCATCCGGGACAGGGAAGATCTGGAAACACCATATATTTT.

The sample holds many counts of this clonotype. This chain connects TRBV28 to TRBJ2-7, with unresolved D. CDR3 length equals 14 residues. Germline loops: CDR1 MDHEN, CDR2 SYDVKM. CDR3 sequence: CATHGVLGLDEQYF. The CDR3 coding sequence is TGTGCGACTCACGGAGTCCTGGGTTTGGACGAGCAGTACTTC.

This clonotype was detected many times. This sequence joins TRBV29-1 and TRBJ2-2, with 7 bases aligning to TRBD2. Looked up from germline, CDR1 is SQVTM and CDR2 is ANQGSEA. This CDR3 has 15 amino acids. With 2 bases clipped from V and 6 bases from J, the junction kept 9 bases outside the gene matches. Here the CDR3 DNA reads TGCAGCGTTGAACGTACGGGAGGATTGTCCGGGGAGCTGTTTTTT. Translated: CSVERTGGLSGELFF.

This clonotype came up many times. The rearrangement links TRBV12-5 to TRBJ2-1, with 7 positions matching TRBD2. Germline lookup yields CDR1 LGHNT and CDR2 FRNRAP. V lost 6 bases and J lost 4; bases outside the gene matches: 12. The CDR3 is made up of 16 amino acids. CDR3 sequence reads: CASGSSTSLSYNEQFF. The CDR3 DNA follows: TGTGCTAGTGGGTCCTCGACTAGCCTCTCATACAATGAGCAGTTCTTC.

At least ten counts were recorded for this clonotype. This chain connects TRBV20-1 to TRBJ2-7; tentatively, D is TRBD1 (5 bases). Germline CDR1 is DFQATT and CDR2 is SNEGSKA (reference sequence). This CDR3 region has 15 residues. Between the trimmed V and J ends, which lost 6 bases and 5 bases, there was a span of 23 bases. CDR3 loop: CSALRGQGRLNEQYF. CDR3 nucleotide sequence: TGCAGTGCCCTCAGAGGCCAGGGTAGGCTCAACGAGCAGTACTTC.

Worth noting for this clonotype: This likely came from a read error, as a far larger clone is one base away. The CDR3 DNA reads as TGTGCCAGCACCACTAGCCCTACTGAGCAGTACTTC. It translates to CASTTSPTEQYF. V and J are TRBV2 and TRBJ2-3, with D possibly TRBD2 on 6 matching bases. The J call may not be correct, given that the DNA end is closer to TRBJ2-7. CDR3 size: 12 residues. CDR1 is SNHLY, CDR2 FYNNEI, per germline.

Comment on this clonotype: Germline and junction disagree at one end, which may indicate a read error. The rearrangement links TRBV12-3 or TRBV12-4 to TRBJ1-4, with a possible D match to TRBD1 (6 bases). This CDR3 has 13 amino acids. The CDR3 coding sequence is TGTGCCAGCAGCACAAGGGGGAATGAAAACCTGTTTTTT. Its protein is CASSTRGNENLFF.

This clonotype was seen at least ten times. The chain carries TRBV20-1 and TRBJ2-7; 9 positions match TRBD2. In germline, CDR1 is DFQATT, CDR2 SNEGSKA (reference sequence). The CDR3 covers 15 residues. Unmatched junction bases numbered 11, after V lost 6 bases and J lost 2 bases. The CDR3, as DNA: TGCAGTGCCCCCTACCCGGGACTAGCACCCTACGAGCAGTACTTC. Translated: CSAPYPGLAPYEQYF.

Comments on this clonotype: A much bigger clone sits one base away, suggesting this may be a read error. CDR3 DNA: TGCGCCAGCAGCTTGCGAAGTTCAGTCCATAACTATGGCTACACCTTC. It codes for CASSLRSSVHNYGYTF. This chain connects TRBV9 to TRBJ1-2; D is unclear. CDR1 and CDR2 from the germline V gene are SGDLS and YYNGEE. CDR3 length equals 16 residues.

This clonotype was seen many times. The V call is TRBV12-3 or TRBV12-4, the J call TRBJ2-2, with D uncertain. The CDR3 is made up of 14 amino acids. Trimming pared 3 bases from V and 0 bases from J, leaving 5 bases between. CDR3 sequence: CASSFQTNTGELFF. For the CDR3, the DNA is TGTGCCAGCAGTTTTCAGACGAACACCGGGGAGCTGTTTTTT.

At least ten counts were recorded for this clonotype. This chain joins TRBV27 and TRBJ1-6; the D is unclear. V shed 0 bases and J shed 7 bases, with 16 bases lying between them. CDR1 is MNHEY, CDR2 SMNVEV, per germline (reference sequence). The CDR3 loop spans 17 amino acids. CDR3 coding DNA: TGTGCCAGCAGTTTATCGACAATCGTGATGGGCAATTCACCCCTCCACTTT. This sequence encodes CASSLSTIVMGNSPLHF.

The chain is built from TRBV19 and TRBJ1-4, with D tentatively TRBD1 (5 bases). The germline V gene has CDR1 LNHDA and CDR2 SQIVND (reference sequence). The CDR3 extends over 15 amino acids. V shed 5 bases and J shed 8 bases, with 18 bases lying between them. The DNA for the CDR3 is TGTGCCAGTAGTGGGGGATTAGGGAGAAGCGAAAAACTGTTTTTT. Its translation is CASSGGLGRSEKLFF.

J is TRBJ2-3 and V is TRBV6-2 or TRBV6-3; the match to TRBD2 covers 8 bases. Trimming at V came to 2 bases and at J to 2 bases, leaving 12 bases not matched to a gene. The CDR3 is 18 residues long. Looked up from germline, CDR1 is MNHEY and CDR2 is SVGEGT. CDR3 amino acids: CASSYHRGGGRNTDTQYF. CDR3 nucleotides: TGTGCCAGCAGTTACCACCGGGGAGGCGGGAGGAACACAGATACGCAGTATTTT.

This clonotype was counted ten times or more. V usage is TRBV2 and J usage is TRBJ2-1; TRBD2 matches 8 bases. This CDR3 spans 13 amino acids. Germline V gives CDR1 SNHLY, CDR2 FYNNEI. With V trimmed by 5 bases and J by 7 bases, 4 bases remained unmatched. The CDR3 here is CASSRLAWNEQFF. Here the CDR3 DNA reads TGTGCCAGCAGTCGACTAGCGTGGAATGAGCAGTTCTTC.

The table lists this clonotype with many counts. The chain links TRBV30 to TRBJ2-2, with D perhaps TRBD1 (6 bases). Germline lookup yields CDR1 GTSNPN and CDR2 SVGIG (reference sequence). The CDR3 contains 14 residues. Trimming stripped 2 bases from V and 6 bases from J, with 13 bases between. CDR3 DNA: TGTGCCTGGAGTCAGGGACAAAGGTCCGGGGAGCTGTTTTTT. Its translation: CAWSQGQRSGELFF.

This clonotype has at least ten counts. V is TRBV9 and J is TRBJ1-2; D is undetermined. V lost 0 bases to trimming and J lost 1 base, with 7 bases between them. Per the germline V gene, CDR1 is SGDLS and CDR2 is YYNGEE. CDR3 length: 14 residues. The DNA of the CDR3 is TGTGCCAGCAGCGTAGGGTCGGATAACTATGGCTACACCTTC. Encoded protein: CASSVGSDNYGYTF.